This T cell receptor (beta chain) is from a study of Graves' ophthalmopathy and Graves' hyperthyroidism. The study, taken as a whole, reports: Appearing in blood as well were most expanded thyroid clonotypes above 0.001 frequency.

Using RNA transcripts, the TCR beta CDR3 regions were amplified. Following a first-round RT-PCR that used HTBI primers, a second-round multiplex PCR was carried out. From the multiplex PCR reads, TCRdb called clonotypes with MiXCR, one entry per CDR3 protein. The sample includes almost 750,000 distinct CDR3 sequences, roughly 40% seen only once; the top ten take 44%. The germline CDR1 and CDR2 sequences are SGHKS and YYEKEE (reference sequence). This CDR3 contains 13 residues. About this clonotype itself: What it binds is not known. A read error may be the cause here, since a much bigger clone is one base away.

This sequence originates from an adult man with Graves' ophthalmopathy. The sample was peripheral blood. The rearrangement uses TRBV5-5 and TRBJ1-2, with D hard to call. The CDR3 region is CASIKDGLYGDTF. CDR3 bases: TGTGCCAGCATCAAGGACGGCTTATATGGCGACACCTTC.